Shown below are 29 T cell receptor beta chains from a single sample sequenced in a study of blood T cell repertoires in COVID-19. Some clones are missing from TCRdb's copy, which holds only in-frame ones; the method was immunoSEQ multiplex PCR. This sample yields over 110,000 clones, of which approximately 90% are seen a single time; 25% to 30% belongs to the top ten. What was sequenced was peripheral blood. The receptors were gathered from a human donor in a cohort sampled during active COVID-19.

The V gene is TRBV5-1, the J gene TRBJ2-2; a possible D gene is TRBD2 (5 bases). Per the germline V gene, CDR1 is SGHRS and CDR2 is YFSETQ. The CDR3 is 15 amino acids. V dropped 0 bases and J dropped 4 bases, with 10 bases sitting between them. CDR3 in DNA: TGCGCCAGCAGCTTGGGTGCGACTACCACCGGGGAGCTGTTTTTT. As protein: CASSLGATTTGELFF.

This sequence joins TRBV7-2 and TRBJ2-7; D is possibly TRBD2 (5 bases). Germline V CDR1 and CDR2: SGHTA, FQGNSA. The CDR3 has 14 residues. Trimming removed 1 base at V and 3 bases at J, with 10 bases between. The DNA of the CDR3 is TGTGCCAGCAGCTTAGGGCCAGAGGGCTACGAGCAGTACTTC. As protein: CASSLGPEGYEQYF.

This chain uses TRBV11-3 with TRBJ2-7; 7 bases agree with TRBD1. Germline V lookup: CDR1 SGHNT, CDR2 YENEEA. After removal of 1 base from V and 6 bases from J, the junction contained 3 bases not matched to a gene. The CDR3 contains 13 residues. CDR3 in DNA: TGTGCCAGCAGCTTAGGTTCAGGGGGCGAGCAGTACTTC. This encodes CASSLGSGGEQYF.

The chain is built from TRBV29-1 and TRBJ2-7; 8 nucleotides match TRBD2. The V gene's germline CDR1 is SQVTM and CDR2 ANQGSEA. V trimming: 5 bases; J trimming: 2 bases; junction bases outside the gene matches: 8. The CDR3 sequence is 14 residues long. DNA for the CDR3: TGCAGCGTTAGAAGTGCGGGGGGCCCCTACGAGCAGTACTTC. Its protein is CSVRSAGGPYEQYF.

This clone was counted a single time. J is TRBJ1-1 and V is TRBV7-2, with D possibly TRBD1 on 6 matching bases. The V gene's germline CDR1 is SGHTA and CDR2 FQGNSA. The CDR3 length is 15 residues. V gave up 1 base and J gave up 1 base, with 10 bases separating them. DNA for the CDR3: TGTGCCAGCAGCTTAGTGGGGGCGGGGAACACTGAAGCTTTCTTT. As protein: CASSLVGAGNTEAFF. Supplemented by reference TRBV7-2 and TRBJ1-1, the full variable domain reads GAGVSQSPSNKVTEKGKDVELRCDPISGHTALYWYRQSLGQGLEFLIYFQGNSAPDKSGLPSDRFSAERTGGSVSTLTIQRTQQEDSAVYLCASSLVGAGNTEAFFGQGTRLTVV.

The V and J genes are TRBV5-1 and TRBJ2-3; 7 bases align to TRBD2. The CDR3 consists of 15 residues. Germline V gives CDR1 SGHRS, CDR2 YFSETQ. Losses at the gene ends were 4 bases for V and 0 bases for J; bases not matched to a gene: 5. The CDR3: CASSTGTTSTDTQYF. The CDR3 bases are TGCGCCAGCAGCACGGGGACTACTAGCACAGATACGCAGTATTTT.

The genes are TRBV6-6 and TRBJ2-3; TRBD2 matches at 8 bases. The CDR3 is 15 amino acids. V was clipped by 8 bases and J by 3 bases; unmatched bases: 10. CDR1 and CDR2 from the germline V gene are MNHNY and SVGAGI (reference sequence). CDR3 nucleotide sequence: TGTGCCAGCGATCAAGTAGCGGGGAGGACAGATACGCAGTATTTT. Amino acids: CASDQVAGRTDTQYF.

This clone occurred once. This chain uses TRBV5-1 with TRBJ2-3, with TRBD1 matching over 7 bases. This CDR3 is built from 15 residues. Germline V gene lookup returns CDR1 SGHRS and CDR2 YFSETQ. V lost 4 bases and J lost 5; bases outside the gene matches: 10. In DNA, the CDR3 is TGCGCCAGCAGCGCACAGGGGCTTTCAGGAGATACGCAGTATTTT. It is translated as CASSAQGLSGDTQYF.

J is TRBJ2-5 and V is TRBV2; D is undetermined. From germline, CDR1 is SNHLY and CDR2 FYNNEI. The CDR3 is 12 amino acids. V was clipped by 5 bases and J by 2 bases, with 6 bases between them. CDR3 loop: CASSLEQETQYF. The CDR3 DNA follows: TGTGCCAGCAGTCTAGAGCAAGAGACCCAGTACTTC.

The chain has TRBV6-9 and TRBJ2-7; 8 nucleotides match TRBD2. Germline V CDR1 and CDR2: MNHGY, SVAAGI. Trimming took 1 base from V and 3 from J; bases not matched to a gene: 8. The CDR3 length is 16 residues. CDR3 residues: CASSYFGRGDFYEQYF. CDR3 nucleotides: TGTGCCAGCAGTTATTTCGGGCGGGGGGATTTCTACGAGCAGTACTTC.

J is TRBJ2-1 and V is TRBV7-9, with 7 positions matching TRBD2. The germline CDR1 and CDR2 sequences are SEHNR and FQNEAQ (reference sequence). The V segment lost 4 bases and the J segment 2 bases; nucleotides outside the gene matches: 8. The CDR3 is 16 amino acids. The CDR3 DNA follows: TGTGCCAGCAGCTCCAGACTAGCCCCACCCTACAATGAGCAGTTCTTC. Translating gives CASSSRLAPPYNEQFF. The whole variable domain, remainder taken from reference TRBV7-9 and TRBJ2-1, is DTGVSQNPRHKITKRGQNVTFRCDPISEHNRLYWYRQTLGQGPEFLTYFQNEAQLEKSRLLSDRFSAERPKGSFSTLEIQRTEQGDSAMYLCASSSRLAPPYNEQFFGPGTRLTVL.

The chain carries TRBV6-5 and TRBJ1-1, with D tentatively TRBD1 (5 bases). There are 13 residues in the CDR3. V lost 7 bases to trimming and J lost 1 base, with 10 bases between them. From germline, CDR1 is MNHEY and CDR2 SVGAGI. The CDR3 bases are TGTGCCAGCACCCAGGGTGGGAACACTGAAGCTTTCTTT. Residues: CASTQGGNTEAFF.

This clone was seen only a few times. This chain connects TRBV6-5 to TRBJ1-4, with D uncertain. Germline-derived CDR1 and CDR2 are MNHEY and SVGAGI. The CDR3 extends over 15 amino acids. V gave up 6 bases and J gave up 0 bases, with 11 bases separating them. CDR3 DNA: TGTGCCAGCAGCAAAGCACAGCCAACTAATGAAAAACTGTTTTTT. The encoded protein is CASSKAQPTNEKLFF.

V and J are TRBV6-5 and TRBJ2-7, with TRBD2 identical over 8 bases. Looked up from germline, CDR1 is MNHEY and CDR2 is SVGAGI. The CDR3 is 16 residues long. J was trimmed by 7 bases and V by 0 bases; bases with no gene match: 11. The CDR3 protein is CASSYSRLASSWEQYF. CDR3 nucleotides: TGTGCCAGCAGTTACTCCCGACTAGCGTCGTCTTGGGAGCAGTACTTC.

This chain joins TRBV5-1 and TRBJ2-6, with 9 bases fitting TRBD2. Losses at the gene ends were 0 bases for V and 0 bases for J; bases not matched to a gene: 4. Germline CDR1 and CDR2: SGHRS and YFSETQ. The CDR3 covers 18 residues. CDR3 residues: CASSLEAGGPSGANVLTF. DNA of the CDR3: TGCGCCAGCAGCTTGGAGGCGGGGGGGCCCTCTGGGGCCAACGTCCTGACTTTC.

The J gene is TRBJ2-5, the V gene TRBV5-6; D remains ambiguous. Trimming removed 5 bases at V and 5 bases at J, with 16 bases between. Germline values: CDR1 SGHDT, CDR2 YYEEEE. CDR3 length: 14 amino acids. In DNA form, the CDR3 reads TGTGCCAGCAGTGGATTTAGCTTGGTGGAGACCCAGTACTTC. Its protein product is CASSGFSLVETQYF.

The V and J genes are TRBV9 and TRBJ2-2, with D unclear. This CDR3 has 15 amino acids. Trimming pared 0 bases from V and 0 bases from J, leaving 6 bases between. Looked up from germline, CDR1 is SGDLS and CDR2 is YYNGEE. CDR3 sequence: CASSVGQSNTGELFF. In DNA, the CDR3 is TGTGCCAGCAGCGTAGGCCAGTCGAACACCGGGGAGCTGTTTTTT.

This chain uses TRBV6-4 with TRBJ2-3; D is unclear. Germline V gives CDR1 MRHNA, CDR2 SNTAGT. This CDR3 spans 11 amino acids. With 5 bases removed from V and 4 bases from J, the gap between germline ends came to 4 bases. Here the CDR3 reads CASSPPDTQYF. The CDR3 DNA reads as TGTGCCAGCAGTCCTCCAGATACGCAGTATTTT.

The chain's CDR3 is CASRTGTVGQPQHF. The CDR3 nucleotides are TGTGCCAGCAGGACAGGGACAGTCGGACAGCCCCAGCATTTT. The chain employs TRBV28 and TRBJ1-5, with 7 nucleotides matching TRBD1. The J segment lost 7 bases and the V segment lost 6 bases, leaving 9 bases of the junction unmatched. Per germline, CDR1 MDHEN and CDR2 SYDVKM. This CDR3 is 14 amino acids long.

The chain combines TRBV7-6 with TRBJ2-5, with 9 nucleotides matching TRBD1. Germline CDR1 reads SGHVS; CDR2 reads FNYEAQ. The trim removed 5 bases at V and 1 base at J, leaving 5 bases unmatched. This CDR3 contains 15 residues. The CDR3 nucleotides are TGTGCCAGCAGCCCTTACAGGGGGCCCCAAGAGACCCAGTACTTC. This translates into CASSPYRGPQETQYF.

This chain connects TRBV3-1 (or the pseudogene TRBV3-2) to TRBJ2-6; tentatively, D is TRBD2 (5 bases). CDR1 and CDR2 from the germline V gene are LGHDT and YNNKEL (reference sequence). V gave up 1 base and J gave up 0 bases, with 10 bases separating them. The CDR3 has 17 amino acids. The CDR3 bases are TGTGCCAGCAGCCAAGGCTTTGGAGGCTCTGGGGCCAACGTCCTGACTTTC. Translation gives CASSQGFGGSGANVLTF.

V usage is TRBV7-9 and J usage is TRBJ1-1; 8 bases agree with TRBD1. V shed 3 bases, J shed 1 base, and the junction held 4 bases outside the gene matches. Looked up from germline, CDR1 is SEHNR and CDR2 is FQNEAQ (reference sequence). The CDR3 is 15 residues long. CDR3 in DNA: TGTGCCAGCAGCTTCCGGGACAGGCCGAACACTGAAGCTTTCTTT. Its protein product is CASSFRDRPNTEAFF.

This chain connects TRBV7-8 to TRBJ1-2; TRBD1 agrees at 7 bases. Germline V gene data show CDR1 as SGHVS and CDR2 as FQNEAQ. Trimming cost V 5 bases and J 8 bases; bases outside gene matches: 17. CDR3 length: 16 residues. The CDR3 bases are TGTGCCAGCAGCCGGCAGGGGACAGTTTTTTCGGCGGGCTACACCTTC. This sequence encodes CASSRQGTVFSAGYTF.

This chain joins TRBV4-3 and TRBJ2-2; 8 positions match TRBD2. The CDR3 has 16 residues. Unmatched junction bases numbered 7, after V lost 1 base and J lost 6 bases. CDR1 and CDR2 (germline): LGHNA, YSLEER. The CDR3 DNA reads as TGCGCCAGCAGCCAAGTGGTGGGACTAGTCTCCGGGGAGCTGTTTTTT. This gives the protein CASSQVVGLVSGELFF.

The genes are TRBV18 and TRBJ1-2; 12 bases are shared with TRBD1. Germline V lookup: CDR1 KGHSH, CDR2 LQKENI. The CDR3 has 15 residues. J lost 4 bases, V lost 3 bases, and 3 bases had no gene match. The CDR3 DNA is TGTGCCAGCTCACCGGGACAGGGGGCTGCCTATGGCTACACCTTC. Translation: CASSPGQGAAYGYTF.

This chain joins TRBV7-8 and TRBJ1-5; D not certain. Germline V gives CDR1 SGHVS, CDR2 FQNEAQ. The V and J ends lost 0 bases and 1 base respectively, with 13 bases between them. This CDR3 has 17 residues. The CDR3: CASSLAPFRGSNQPQHF. CDR3 bases: TGTGCCAGCAGCTTAGCCCCCTTCCGCGGGAGCAATCAGCCCCAGCATTTT.

The chain is built from TRBV2 and TRBJ1-1; no firm D call. The germline V gene encodes CDR1 SNHLY and CDR2 FYNNEI. CDR3 size: 12 residues. V lost 3 bases and J lost 5, with 7 bases in between. In nucleotides, the CDR3 is TGTGCCAGCAGTGAGTGGGCAACTGAAGCTTTCTTT. It encodes CASSEWATEAFF.

In nucleotides, the CDR3 is TGTGCCATCAGGTCCGGGACAGGCCCTTCCTACGAGCAGTACTTC. It specifies CAIRSGTGPSYEQYF. The V call is TRBV10-3, the J call TRBJ2-7, with TRBD1 matching 8 bases. From germline, CDR1 is ENHRY and CDR2 SYGVKD. V gave up 6 bases and J gave up 1 base; unmatched junction bases: 8. The CDR3 runs 15 residues.

This clone has only a few counts. This sequence joins TRBV2 and TRBJ1-5; D is ambiguous. Trimming took 6 bases from V and 11 from J, leaving 14 bases between them. Germline V gene sequence: CDR1 SNHLY, CDR2 FYNNEI. The CDR3 length is 12 residues. In DNA, the CDR3 is TGTGCCAGCAGGGACGGGGATAAGGCCCAGCATTTT. Encoded protein: CASRDGDKAQHF.